The T cell receptor (beta chain) under discussion was sequenced for a study of shared clonotypes between healthy human individuals. Study-level results: Sorted-subset sequencing, rarefaction showed, was incomplete despite large depth.

The V segment lost 1 base and the J segment 4 bases; nucleotides outside the gene matches: 2. CDR1 and CDR2 (germline): KGHSH, LQKENI. There are 15 residues in the CDR3. A remark on this clone: The target antigen is unknown.

Clones were read by immunoSEQ multiplex PCR, and TCRdb kept only the in-frame ones, dropping some. The table shows about a million clones, with 60% to 85% occurring only once. V and J are TRBV18 and TRBJ2-2, with 8 bases aligning to TRBD2. The sample was memory CD4+ T cells from PBMCs. Subset specified: CD45RA-negative fraction. This clonotype was sampled from a young man in good health. Some clones in this sample may be carry-over from other donors' samples. The CDR3 here is CASSPLGTSTGELFF. CDR3 sequence (DNA): TGTGCCAGCTCACCACTTGGGACTAGCACCGGGGAGCTGTTTTTT.